Given below is one T cell receptor beta chain in context. These data come from a study of blood T cell repertoires in COVID-19. Overall study: Some COVID-19 samples were acute and others convalescent; all came from the United States, Italy and Spain. Sample material is recorded as cDNA or gDNA derived from T cells, B-cell-depleted T cells, or PBMCs.

With 6 bases clipped from V and 8 bases from J, the junction kept 11 bases outside the gene matches. Germline V gene data show CDR1 as SGHAT and CDR2 as FQNNGV. The CDR3 loop spans 16 amino acids. Original methodology: Amplifying reference gene primers gave estimates of nucleated cell counts. Method: immunoSEQ multiplex PCR; TCRdb's copy keeps in-frame clones and lacks some. V, J and clone size derive from that table, while D and trimming were established from the DNA sequence. The table has over 85,000 clones, 70% to 85% seen once; the top ten hold 9.5% to 10%. The chain has TRBV11-2 and TRBJ2-1, with TRBD2 identical over 12 bases. The TCR was taken from a man in his sixties with active or convalescent COVID-19. Material: peripheral blood. The CDR3 nucleotides read TGTGCCAGCAGAAGACTAGCGGGAGTCACCCTAGATGAGCAGTTCTTC. Translated: CASRRLAGVTLDEQFF.